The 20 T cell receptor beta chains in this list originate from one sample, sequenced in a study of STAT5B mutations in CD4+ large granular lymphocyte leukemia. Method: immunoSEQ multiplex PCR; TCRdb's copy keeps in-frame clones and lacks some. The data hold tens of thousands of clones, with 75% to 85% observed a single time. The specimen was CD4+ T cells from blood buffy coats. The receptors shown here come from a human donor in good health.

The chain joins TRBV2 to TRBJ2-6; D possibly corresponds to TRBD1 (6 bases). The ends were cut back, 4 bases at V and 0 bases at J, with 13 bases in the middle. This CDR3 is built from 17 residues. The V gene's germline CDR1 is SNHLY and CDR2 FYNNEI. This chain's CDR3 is CASSAPGGRSGANVLTF. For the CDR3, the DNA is TGTGCCAGCAGTGCCCCTGGGGGCCGCTCTGGGGCCAACGTCCTGACTTTC.

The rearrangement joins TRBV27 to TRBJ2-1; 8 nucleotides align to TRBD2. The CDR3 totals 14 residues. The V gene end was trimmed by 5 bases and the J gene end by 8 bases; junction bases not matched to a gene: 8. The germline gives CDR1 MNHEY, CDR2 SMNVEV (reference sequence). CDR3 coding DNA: TGTGCCAGCAGTCCCGGGACTAGAATCCATGAGCAGTTCTTC. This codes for CASSPGTRIHEQFF.

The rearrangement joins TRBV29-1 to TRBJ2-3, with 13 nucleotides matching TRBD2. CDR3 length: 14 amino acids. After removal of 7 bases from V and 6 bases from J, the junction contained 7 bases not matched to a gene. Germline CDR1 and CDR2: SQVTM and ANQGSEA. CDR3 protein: CSGVLAGGSDTQYF. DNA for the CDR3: TGCAGCGGTGTACTAGCGGGAGGGTCCGATACGCAGTATTTT.

CDR3 sequence reads: CAINRDILMNTEAFF. The CDR3 DNA is TGTGCCATCAACCGGGACATCCTCATGAACACTGAAGCTTTCTTT. V is TRBV10-3 and J is TRBJ1-1, with D perhaps TRBD1 (6 bases). V lost 7 bases and J 0 bases, leaving 15 bases between the germline ends. This CDR3 has 15 amino acids. Germline CDR1 is ENHRY and CDR2 is SYGVKD.

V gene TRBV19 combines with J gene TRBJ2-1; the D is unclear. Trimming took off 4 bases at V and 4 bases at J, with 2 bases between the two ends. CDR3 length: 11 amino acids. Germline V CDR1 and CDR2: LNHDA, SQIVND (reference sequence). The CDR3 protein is CASSKYNEQFF. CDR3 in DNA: TGTGCCAGTAGTAAATACAATGAGCAGTTCTTC.

The CDR3 coding sequence is TGTGCCAGCAGCAAAGGACTAGCGGTCACAGATACGCAGTATTTT. It specifies CASSKGLAVTDTQYF. The genes are TRBV21-1 and TRBJ2-3; the D call of TRBD2 is as the table states it, not checked on the DNA. TRBV21-1 is a known pseudogene. The CDR3 runs 15 residues.

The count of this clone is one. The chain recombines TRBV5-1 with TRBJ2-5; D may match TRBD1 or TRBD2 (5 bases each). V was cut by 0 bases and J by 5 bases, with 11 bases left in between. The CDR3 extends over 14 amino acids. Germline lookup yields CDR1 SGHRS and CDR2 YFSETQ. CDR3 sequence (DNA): TGCGCCAGCAGCTTGGGGGGCGGCGGGGAGACCCAGTACTTC. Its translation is CASSLGGGGETQYF.

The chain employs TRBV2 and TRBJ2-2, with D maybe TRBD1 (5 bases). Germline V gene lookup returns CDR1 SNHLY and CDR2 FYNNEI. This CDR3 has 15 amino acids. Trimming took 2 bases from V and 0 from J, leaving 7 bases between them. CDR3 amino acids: CASSEQGPNTGELFF. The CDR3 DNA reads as TGTGCCAGCAGTGAACAGGGCCCGAACACCGGGGAGCTGTTTTTT.

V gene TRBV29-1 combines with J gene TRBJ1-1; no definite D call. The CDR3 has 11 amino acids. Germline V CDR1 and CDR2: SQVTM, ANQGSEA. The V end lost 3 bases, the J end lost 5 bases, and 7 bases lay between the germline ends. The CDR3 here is CSVESWTEAFF. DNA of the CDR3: TGCAGCGTTGAGAGCTGGACTGAAGCTTTCTTT.

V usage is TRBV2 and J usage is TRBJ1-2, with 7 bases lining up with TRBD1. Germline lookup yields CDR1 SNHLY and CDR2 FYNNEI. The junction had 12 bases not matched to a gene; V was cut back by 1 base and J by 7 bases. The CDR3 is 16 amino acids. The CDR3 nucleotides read TGTGCCAGCAGTGAAGGGGACAGCTCCCGTTCCGGTGGCTACACCTTC. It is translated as CASSEGDSSRSGGYTF.

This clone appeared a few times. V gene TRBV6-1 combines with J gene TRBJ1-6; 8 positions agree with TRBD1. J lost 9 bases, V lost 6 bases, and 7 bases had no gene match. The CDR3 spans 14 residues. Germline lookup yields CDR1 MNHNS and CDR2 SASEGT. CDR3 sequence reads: CASRDDRGSSPLHF. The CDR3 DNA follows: TGTGCCAGCAGGGACGACAGGGGAAGTTCACCCCTCCACTTT.

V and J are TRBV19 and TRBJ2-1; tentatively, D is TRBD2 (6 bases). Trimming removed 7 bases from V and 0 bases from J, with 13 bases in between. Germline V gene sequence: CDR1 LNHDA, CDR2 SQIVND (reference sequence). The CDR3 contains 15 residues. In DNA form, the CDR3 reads TGTGCCAGTACCACCGGGACTGCCTCCTACAATGAGCAGTTCTTC. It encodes CASTTGTASYNEQFF.

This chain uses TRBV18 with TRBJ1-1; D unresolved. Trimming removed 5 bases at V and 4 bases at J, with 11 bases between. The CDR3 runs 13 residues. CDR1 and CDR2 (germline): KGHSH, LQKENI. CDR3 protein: CASSTFFGTEAFF. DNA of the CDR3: TGTGCCAGCTCAACATTTTTCGGCACTGAAGCTTTCTTT.

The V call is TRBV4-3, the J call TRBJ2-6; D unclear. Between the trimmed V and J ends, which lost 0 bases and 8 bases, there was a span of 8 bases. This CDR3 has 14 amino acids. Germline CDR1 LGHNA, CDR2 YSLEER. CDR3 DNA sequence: TGCGCCAGCAGCCAAGATCCCACATCCAACGTCCTGACTTTC. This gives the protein CASSQDPTSNVLTF.

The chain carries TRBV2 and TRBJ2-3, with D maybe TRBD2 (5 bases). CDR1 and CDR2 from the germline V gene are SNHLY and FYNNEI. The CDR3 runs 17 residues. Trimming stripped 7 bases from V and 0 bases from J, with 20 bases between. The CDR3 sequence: CASTVQFGLTSTDTQYF. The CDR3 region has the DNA TGTGCCAGCACGGTCCAATTTGGACTGACTAGCACAGATACGCAGTATTTT. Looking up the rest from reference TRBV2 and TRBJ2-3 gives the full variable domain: EPEVTQTPSHQVTQMGQEVILRCVPISNHLYFYWYRQILGQKVEFLVSFYNNEISEKSEIFDDQFSVERPDGSNFTLKIRSTKLEDSAMYFCASTVQFGLTSTDTQYFGPGTRLTVL.

The CDR3 nucleotides are TGTGCCAGCAGCCAAGTGGTTTCACGCGCTACGCAGTACTTC. This translates into CASSQVVSRATQYF. The chain recombines TRBV4-2 with TRBJ2-7; D unclear. Germline CDR1 LGHNA, CDR2 YNFKEQ. This CDR3 comprises 14 residues. Trimming cost V 1 base and J 9 bases, with 16 bases left between them.

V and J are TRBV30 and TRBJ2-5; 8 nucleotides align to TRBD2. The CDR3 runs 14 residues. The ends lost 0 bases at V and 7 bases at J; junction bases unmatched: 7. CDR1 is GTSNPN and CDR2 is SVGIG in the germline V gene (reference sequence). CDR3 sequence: CAWSVAGGYGTQYF. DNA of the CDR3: TGTGCCTGGAGTGTCGCGGGAGGTTACGGGACCCAGTACTTC.

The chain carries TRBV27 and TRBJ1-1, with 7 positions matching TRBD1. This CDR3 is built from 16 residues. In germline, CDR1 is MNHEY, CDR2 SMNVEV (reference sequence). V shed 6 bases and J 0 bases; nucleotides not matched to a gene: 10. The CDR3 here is CASRRDSQPLNTEAFF. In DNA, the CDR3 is TGTGCCAGCAGGAGGGACAGCCAACCCCTGAACACTGAAGCTTTCTTT.

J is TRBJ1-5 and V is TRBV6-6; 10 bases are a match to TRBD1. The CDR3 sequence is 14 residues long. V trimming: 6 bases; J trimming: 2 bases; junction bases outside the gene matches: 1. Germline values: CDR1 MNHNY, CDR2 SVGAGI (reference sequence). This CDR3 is CASSGTGGNQPQHF. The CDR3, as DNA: TGTGCCAGCAGCGGGACAGGGGGCAATCAGCCCCAGCATTTT.

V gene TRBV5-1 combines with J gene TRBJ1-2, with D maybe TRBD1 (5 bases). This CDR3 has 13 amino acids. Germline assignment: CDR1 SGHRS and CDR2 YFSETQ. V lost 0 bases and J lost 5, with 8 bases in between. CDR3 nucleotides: TGCGCCAGCAGCTTGGAGGGGTCTTATGGCTACACCTTC. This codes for CASSLEGSYGYTF.